The rows below give T cell receptor beta chains drawn from one sample of a study of early T cells in non-severe SARS-CoV-2 infection. Each CDR3 protein is one row after TCRdb ran MiXCR on the 5' RACE reads. The repertoire holds about 83,000 distinct CDR3 sequences, with more than 9% as singletons. The source material was whole blood, sampled at baseline. All receptors come from an adult who was a healthcare worker with PCR-confirmed SARS-CoV-2 infection or an uninfected control (not recorded which). The CDR3 runs from the conserved cysteine through the conserved F or W. The D gene is left open where the match is weak. Only part of the rows carry a size: once, few, many, or a class if the clone is expanded.

v_gene	abundance	d_gene	j_gene	CDR3nt	CDR3aa
TRBV24-1	many	.	TRBJ2-5	TGTGCCACCAGTGCTTTGGAGACCCAGTACTTC	CATSALETQYF
TRBV10-3	many	TRBD2	TRBJ2-1	TGTGCCATCAGTGAGGTAGCGGGGAGCTCCTACAATGAGCAGTTCTTC	CAISEVAGSSYNEQFF
TRBV7-2	medium-sized	.	TRBJ2-5	TGTGCCAGCAACTATGGGTCTCGAGGGGAGACCCAGTACTTC	CASNYGSRGETQYF
TRBV9	many	.	TRBJ2-7	TGTGCCAGCAGCGTAGATCACCTCTTCTACGAGCAGTACTTC	CASSVDHLFYEQYF
TRBV20-1	few	.	TRBJ1-1	TGCAGTGCTTCGACTGCGCCCTTGAACACTGAAGCTTTCTTT	CSASTAPLNTEAFF
TRBV5-1	many	TRBD2	TRBJ2-7	TGCGCCAGCAGAGCGGGGTCGGGGTCTTCCACACAAAACGAGCAGTACTTC	CASRAGSGSSTQNEQYF
TRBV6-2/TRBV6-3	.	TRBD1	TRBJ1-1	TGTGCCAGCAGTTACGGATATAGATGGACAGGGAACACTGAAGCTTTCTTT	CASSYGYRWTGNTEAFF
TRBV7-2	many	.	TRBJ2-1	TGTGCCAGCAGCTTGGGGGTCGGTGAGCAGTTCTTC	CASSLGVGEQFF
TRBV28	few	.	TRBJ1-2	TGTGCCAGCAGCCCATCCCCCGGGAGGGCAGGGGCCGTCTATGGCTACACCTTC	CASSPSPGRAGAVYGYTF
TRBV28	few	.	TRBJ2-7	TGTGCCACCGTATGGGGCGGACTAAACTACGAGCAGTACTTC	CATVWGGLNYEQYF
TRBV20-1	many	.	TRBJ2-3	TGCAGTGCCTTGACTAGACAATACACAGATACGCAGTATTTT	CSALTRQYTDTQYF
TRBV27	few	TRBD1	TRBJ2-1	TGTGCCAGCAGTATAGAGTCCCGGGACAGGGTAACCTACAATGAGCAGTTCTTC	CASSIESRDRVTYNEQFF
TRBV5-1	.	.	TRBJ2-1	TGCGCCAGCAGCGTACCGGGAGATGAGCAGTTCTTC	CASSVPGDEQFF
TRBV6-6	.	.	TRBJ1-5	TGTGCCAGCAGTTGGGATGGTCATCAGCCCCAGCATTTT	CASSWDGHQPQHF
TRBV11-2	many	.	TRBJ2-1	TGTGCCAGCAGCTTAGATAGGGCGGCCTACAATGAGCAGTTCTTC	CASSLDRAAYNEQFF
TRBV13	once	TRBD1	TRBJ1-5	TGTGCCAGCAGCTTAGGGAGGACAGGCGGACAGCCCCAGCATTTT	CASSLGRTGGQPQHF
TRBV11-1	few	TRBD2	TRBJ2-3	TGTGCCAGCAGCTTAGGAGCGGGAAGCACAGATACGCAGTATTTT	CASSLGAGSTDTQYF
TRBV5-1	.	TRBD2	TRBJ2-2	TGCGCCAGCAGCTTTAGCGGGAGTGGGACCGGGGAGCTGTTTTTT	CASSFSGSGTGELFF
TRBV28	.	TRBD1	TRBJ1-2	TGTGCCAGCAGAGGGACAGGGGTCCGCTACACCTTC	CASRGTGVRYTF
TRBV30	many	TRBD1	TRBJ2-7	TGTGCCTCGGCGACAGGGGATTCCTACGAGCAGTACTTC	CASATGDSYEQYF
TRBV7-6	many	TRBD2	TRBJ2-1	TGTGCCAGCAGCGTTACTAGCGGTGAGCAGTTCTTC	CASSVTSGEQFF
TRBV28	few	TRBD1	TRBJ2-2	TGTGCCAGCAGTTCGGGACAGCGAACCGGGGAGCTGTTTTTT	CASSSGQRTGELFF
TRBV5-1	.	.	TRBJ1-1	TGCGCCAGCAGCCCGGGACACCTGAACACTGAAGCTTTCTTT	CASSPGHLNTEAFF
TRBV30	few	.	TRBJ1-1	TGTGCCTGGAGTGTAAGGGGTCGGGCCACTGAAGCTTTCTTT	CAWSVRGRATEAFF
TRBV3-1	few	.	TRBJ2-5	TGTGCCAGCAGCCAACCCTCGGAGTTCTGGGGTCAAGAGACCCAGTACTTC	CASSQPSEFWGQETQYF
TRBV18	.	.	TRBJ2-5	TGTGCCAGCTCACCCCAACAAGAGACCCAGTACTTC	CASSPQQETQYF
TRBV7-6	many	TRBD2	TRBJ2-3	TGTGCCAGCAGCTTATCAGTAGCGGGAAGCACAGATACGCAGTATTTT	CASSLSVAGSTDTQYF
TRBV28	few	TRBD2	TRBJ2-4	TGTGCCAGCAGTTTATCCCAAACAGCGGGGTTGGGGAACATTCAGTACTTC	CASSLSQTAGLGNIQYF
TRBV28	.	.	TRBJ2-4	TGTGCCAGCAGTACCTGGGCCGACAGGCCCCAGAGAGCCAAAAACATTCAGTACTTC	CASSTWADRPQRAKNIQYF
TRBV30	many	.	TRBJ2-5	TGTGCCTGGAGTGTACTACAGGTGGCTATAGGGGCCCAGTACTTC	CAWSVLQVAIGAQYF
TRBV9	.	.	TRBJ1-2	TGTGCCAGCAGCGTGGAGGATGCGATAGGAGGCTACACCTTC	CASSVEDAIGGYTF
TRBV7-2	few	TRBD2	TRBJ2-3	TGTGCCAGCAGCAAGACTAGCGGGAGTTTTGATACGCAGTATTTT	CASSKTSGSFDTQYF
TRBV20-1	.	TRBD2	TRBJ2-3	TGCAGTGCTAGAGTAGCGGGAGATCAGGAAGATACGCAGTATTTT	CSARVAGDQEDTQYF
TRBV9	few	TRBD2	TRBJ2-5	TGTGCCAGCAGCCTCTCTAGCGGGAAGCAAGAGACCCAGTACTTC	CASSLSSGKQETQYF
TRBV28	few	TRBD1	TRBJ2-3	TGTGCCAGCACCCTCGGACAGGGGTACACAGATACGCAGTATTTT	CASTLGQGYTDTQYF
TRBV5-1	few	.	TRBJ2-2	TGCGCCAGCAGCTGGACCACGAACACCGGGGAGCTGTTTTTT	CASSWTTNTGELFF
TRBV3-1	many	.	TRBJ1-1	TGTGCCAGCAGCCAAGCGGCAGGGTCTGGGAAGGGAGGAGTTTTT	CASSQAAGSGKGGVF
TRBV7-9	.	.	TRBJ1-4	TGTGCCAGCAGAGTTTGGGGTGGTGAAAAACTGTTTTTT	CASRVWGGEKLFF
TRBV18	.	TRBD2	TRBJ2-7	TGTGCCAGCTCACCAGTAGCGGGAGCGGGGAACGAGCAGTACTTC	CASSPVAGAGNEQYF
TRBV20-1	many	TRBD2	TRBJ2-3	TGCAGTGCTGGATCAGCGGGGTCAAGCGATACGCAGTATTTT	CSAGSAGSSDTQYF
TRBV12-3/TRBV12-4	many	.	TRBJ2-1	TGTGCCAGGAGCGGAATTTACTCCTACAATGAGCAGTTCTTC	CARSGIYSYNEQFF
TRBV7-6	.	.	TRBJ2-1	TGTGCCAGCAGCTTAGAGCAGCCGGACAATGAGCAGTTCTTC	CASSLEQPDNEQFF
TRBV5-4	.	TRBD1	TRBJ2-5	TGTGCCAGCAGCTTCTGGGACAGGGGGACGGGGACCCAGTACTTC	CASSFWDRGTGTQYF
TRBV5-1	.	TRBD2	TRBJ2-3	TGCGCCAGCAGCTTGAGGCTAGCGGGTGATACGCAGTATTTT	CASSLRLAGDTQYF
TRBV7-3	few	.	TRBJ1-1	TGTGCCAGCAGCTTAAAGGGCTCAAACACTGAAGCTTTCTTT	CASSLKGSNTEAFF
TRBV7-9	.	TRBD1	TRBJ2-3	TGTGCCAGCAGAAAGGTCAGGGGGCGAAGCACAGATACGCAGTATTTT	CASRKVRGRSTDTQYF
TRBV9	many	.	TRBJ2-1	TGTGCCAGCAGCGTAGGGCCAGGCAATGAGCAGTTCTTC	CASSVGPGNEQFF
TRBV5-1	.	.	TRBJ1-2	TGCGCCAGCAGTTACGGTCAGGAGGGCTACACCTTC	CASSYGQEGYTF
TRBV5-8	.	TRBD2	TRBJ2-4	TGTGCCAGCAGCCCGGGGGGGATTCAGTACTTC	CASSPGGIQYF
TRBV5-1	few	.	TRBJ2-2	TGCGCCAGCAGCACATTGGGGACGCAGCGAGCCGGGGAGCTGTTTTTT	CASSTLGTQRAGELFF
TRBV24-1	.	TRBD1	TRBJ2-3	TGTGCCACCACCTCGACAGGGGAGTTGAATACGCAGTATTTT	CATTSTGELNTQYF
TRBV11-3	few	TRBD2	TRBJ2-3	TGTGCCAGCAGCCTCGCCGGGAGGACGGAAAATACGCAGTATTTT	CASSLAGRTENTQYF
TRBV3-1	many	.	TRBJ1-3	TGTGCCAGCAGCCAAGATGCGGGGGTTAAGGGCCCTAGATATTTT	CASSQDAGVKGPRYF